This T cell receptor beta chain was captured by sequencing in a study of blood T cell repertoires in COVID-19. Trimming at V came to 2 bases and at J to 4 bases, leaving 11 bases not matched to a gene. CDR1 and CDR2 (germline): SGHTA, FQGNSA. The CDR3 runs to 17 residues. TCRdb keeps only in-frame clones here, not all; method: immunoSEQ multiplex PCR. Of 90,000 to 150,000 clones in the sample, approximately 80% were seen once. The source material was peripheral blood. The chain links TRBV7-2 to TRBJ2-3; 8 nucleotides agree with TRBD2. This sequence was found in an elderly woman with acute or convalescent COVID-19. This CDR3 reads CASSLFTAGEGADTQYF. DNA of the CDR3: TGTGCCAGCAGCTTATTTACAGCGGGAGAAGGCGCAGATACGCAGTATTTT.